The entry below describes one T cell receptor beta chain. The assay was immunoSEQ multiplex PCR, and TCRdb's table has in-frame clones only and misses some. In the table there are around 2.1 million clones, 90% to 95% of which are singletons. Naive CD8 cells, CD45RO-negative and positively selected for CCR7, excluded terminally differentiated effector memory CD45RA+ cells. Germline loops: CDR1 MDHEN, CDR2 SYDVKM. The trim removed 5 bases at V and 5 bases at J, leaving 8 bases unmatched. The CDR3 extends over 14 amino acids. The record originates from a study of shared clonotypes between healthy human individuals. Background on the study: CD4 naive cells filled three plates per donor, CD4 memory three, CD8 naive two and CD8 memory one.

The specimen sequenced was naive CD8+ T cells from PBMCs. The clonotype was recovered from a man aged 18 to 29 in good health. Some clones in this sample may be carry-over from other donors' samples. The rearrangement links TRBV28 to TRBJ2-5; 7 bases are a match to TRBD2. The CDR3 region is CASSPVGGSETQYF. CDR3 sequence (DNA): TGTGCCAGCAGTCCCGTCGGGGGGAGTGAGACCCAGTACTTC. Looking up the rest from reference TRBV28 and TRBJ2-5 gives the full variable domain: DVKVTQSSRYLVKRTGEKVFLECVQDMDHENMFWYRQDPGLGLRLIYFSYDVKMKEKGDIPEGYSVSREKKERFSLILESASTNQTSMYLCASSPVGGSETQYFGPGTRLLVL.